The next 30 T cell receptor beta chains were all read from a single sample in a study of blood T cells in healthy people across ages. A J-beta primer mix and a sample-barcoded 5' primer were used in a second PCR of roughly 7 to 12 cycles. TCRdb passed the 5' RACE reads through MiXCR, listing each CDR3 protein once. The table has more than 1,400,000 distinct CDR3 sequences, 35% to 45% seen once; the top ten hold less than 8%. Sequencing was performed on blood. The receptors were sampled from a woman aged 18-29 years in good health.

J is TRBJ1-2 and V is TRBV5-1; TRBD1 matches at 9 bases. Looked up from germline, CDR1 is SGHRS and CDR2 is YFSETQ. With 1 base clipped from V and 7 bases from J, the junction kept 14 bases outside the gene matches. The CDR3 contains 17 residues. CDR3 DNA sequence: TGCGCCAGCAGCTTGTCTCGCCCGGGACAGGGAAGGGGTGGCTACACCTTC. Translation gives CASSLSRPGQGRGGYTF.

Regarding this clonotype: The junction departs from germline at one end; a sequencing error may be responsible. The rearrangement links TRBV5-1 to TRBJ2-5; D may be TRBD2 (5 bases). The CDR3 sequence is 14 residues long. Germline CDR1 SGHRS, CDR2 YFSETQ. CDR3 amino acids: CASSLGSPEETRYF. In DNA form, the CDR3 reads TGCGCCAGCAGCTTAGGCTCCCCGGAGGAGACCCGGTACTTC.

This sequence joins TRBV27 and TRBJ2-7; 9 bases are a match to TRBD2. The CDR3 consists of 14 residues. Germline assignment: CDR1 MNHEY and CDR2 SMNVEV (reference sequence). J lost 7 bases, V lost 6 bases, and 10 bases had no gene match. CDR3 nucleotide sequence: TGTGCCAGCAGAGCTAGCGGGGACTATAATGAGCAGTACTTC. Amino acid sequence: CASRASGDYNEQYF.

The rearrangement uses TRBV15 and TRBJ2-1; 7 positions match TRBD2. Germline V CDR1 and CDR2: LNHNV, YYDKDF (reference sequence). The CDR3 covers 13 residues. V lost 3 bases and J lost 8; bases outside the gene matches: 4. CDR3 residues: CATSSLGGYEQFF. In DNA form, the CDR3 reads TGTGCCACCAGCAGTCTGGGAGGGTATGAGCAGTTCTTC.

V is TRBV7-2 and J is TRBJ2-1, with 8 bases aligning to TRBD2. Germline CDR1 reads SGHTA; CDR2 reads FQGNSA. V lost 5 bases to trimming and J lost 6 bases; unmatched junction nucleotides: 9. The CDR3 runs 15 residues. The CDR3 spells CASSSSAGVGNEQFF. In DNA form, the CDR3 reads TGTGCCAGCAGCAGCTCAGCGGGAGTCGGCAATGAGCAGTTCTTC. The full variable domain, its missing parts supplied by reference TRBV7-2 and TRBJ2-1, is GAGVSQSPSNKVTEKGKDVELRCDPISGHTALYWYRQSLGQGLEFLIYFQGNSAPDKSGLPSDRFSAERTGGSVSTLTIQRTQQEDSAVYLCASSSSAGVGNEQFFGPGTRLTVL.

The chain combines TRBV6-2 or TRBV6-3 with TRBJ2-7; D uncertain. The V end lost 2 bases, the J end lost 3 bases, and 8 bases lay between the germline ends. The CDR3 length is 13 residues. Germline V lookup: CDR1 MNHEY, CDR2 SVGEGT. The CDR3 DNA reads TGTGCCAGCAGTTACCGATCCCTCTACGAGCAGTACTTC. This encodes CASSYRSLYEQYF.

This clonotype was counted only a few times. The chain joins TRBV20-1 to TRBJ2-5; TRBD1 matches at 8 bases. Per germline, CDR1 DFQATT and CDR2 SNEGSKA (reference sequence). This CDR3 has 15 amino acids. V dropped 5 bases and J dropped 11; count of bases not matched to a gene: 19. CDR3 DNA sequence: TGCAGTGCTGGGGGGCTGGAGACAGGGGTCAATGAGCAGTACTTC. Protein: CSAGGLETGVNEQYF.

This clonotype was detected only a few times. This rearrangement joins TRBV7-9 to TRBJ2-7; TRBD1 agrees at 10 bases. Germline V lookup: CDR1 SEHNR, CDR2 FQNEAQ (reference sequence). This CDR3 comprises 15 residues. After removal of 5 bases from V and 3 bases from J, the junction contained 7 bases not matched to a gene. CDR3 nucleotides: TGTGCCAGCAGCCCAGTGACAGGGGGCGACTACGAGCAGTACTTC. The encoded protein is CASSPVTGGDYEQYF.

This clonotype was detected only a few times. This chain connects TRBV3-1 to TRBJ2-7; TRBD1 might be the D (5 bases). Matching the DNA end better, TRBJ2-5 makes the J call doubtful. Germline values: CDR1 LGHDT, CDR2 YNNKEL (reference sequence). CDR3 length equals 14 residues. The CDR3 bases are TGTGCCAGCAGCTCACTCAGGGTTTGGGAGACCCAGTACTTC. Its translation is CASSSLRVWETQYF.

This clonotype was seen at least ten times. The chain links TRBV28 to TRBJ2-4; D unclear. Trimming pared 6 bases from V and 0 bases from J, leaving 9 bases between. The CDR3 covers 14 residues. Germline values: CDR1 MDHEN, CDR2 SYDVKM. The CDR3 spells CASSLSGAKNIQYF. The DNA of the CDR3 is TGTGCCAGCAGCCTCTCAGGAGCCAAAAACATTCAGTACTTC.

The chain is built from TRBV2 and TRBJ2-7; TRBD2 might be the D (6 bases). V lost 2 bases to trimming and J lost 7 bases, with 18 bases between them. CDR1 SNHLY and CDR2 FYNNEI come from the germline V gene. This CDR3 is built from 15 residues. The chain's CDR3 is CASSERIREMGEQYF. Written as DNA, the CDR3 is TGTGCCAGCAGTGAACGAATCCGGGAGATGGGGGAGCAGTACTTC.

There are a few counts of this clonotype. The V call is TRBV20-1, the J call TRBJ1-1, with TRBD1 as a possible D gene (5 bases). The V gene lost 5 bases and the J gene lost 5 bases, with 18 bases spanning the gap. The CDR3 covers 14 residues. Germline V gene data show CDR1 as DFQATT and CDR2 as SNEGSKA (reference sequence). The CDR3 DNA sequence: TGCAGTGCTTACGGGAGACAGCCGTTGACTGAAGCTTTCTTT. As protein: CSAYGRQPLTEAFF.

V usage is TRBV20-1 and J usage is TRBJ1-5; TRBD1 might be the D (6 bases). This CDR3 has 13 amino acids. The V and J ends lost 5 bases and 2 bases respectively, with 10 bases between them. Germline CDR1 is DFQATT and CDR2 is SNEGSKA (reference sequence). Here the CDR3 DNA reads TGCAGTGCTGGACAGCCGGGCAATCAGCCCCAGCATTTT. Translated, it gives CSAGQPGNQPQHF.

This clonotype is a singleton in its sample. Relative to the germline gene, one junction end is altered; a read error may explain this. The rearrangement joins TRBV6-7 to TRBJ2-2, with 9 bases identical to TRBD2. TRBV6-7 is sorted into the ORF group, with uncertain function. This CDR3 contains 15 residues. CDR3 residues: CVSKELAGNTGELFF. As DNA, the CDR3 is TGTGTCAGCAAGGAACTAGCGGGGAACACCGGGGAGCTGTTTTTT.

This clonotype was detected a few times. The rearrangement joins TRBV11-2 to TRBJ2-1, with 13 nucleotides matching TRBD2. Germline V CDR1 and CDR2: SGHAT, FQNNGV. V shed 5 bases and J 8 bases; nucleotides not matched to a gene: 12. This CDR3 has 17 amino acids. Written as DNA, the CDR3 is TGTGCCAGCAGCCCCTTCCCGACTAGCGGGGGGAGGGATGAGCAGTTCTTC. Protein: CASSPFPTSGGRDEQFF.

This chain uses TRBV20-1 with TRBJ2-6; no clear D. V was shortened by 5 bases and J by 5 bases, with 13 bases between the two germline ends. Germline-derived CDR1 and CDR2 are DFQATT and SNEGSKA (reference sequence). This CDR3 spans 14 amino acids. CDR3 sequence: CSAPRRIRANVLTF. DNA of the CDR3: TGCAGTGCTCCTAGGCGGATCCGGGCCAACGTCCTGACTTTC.

The rearrangement links TRBV6-5 to TRBJ1-5, with D tentatively TRBD1 (5 bases). The V end was cut by 6 bases, the J end by 1 base, with 13 bases between. The CDR3 runs to 15 residues. Germline values: CDR1 MNHEY, CDR2 SVGAGI. CDR3 loop: CASRLQENSNQPQHF. The CDR3 DNA sequence: TGTGCCAGCAGGCTACAGGAGAACAGCAATCAGCCCCAGCATTTT.

The V and J genes are TRBV4-1 and TRBJ2-5, with no clear D. The length of the CDR3 is 15 residues. Per the germline V gene, CDR1 is MGHRA and CDR2 is YSYEKL. The V gene lost 0 bases and the J gene lost 2 bases, with 10 bases spanning the gap. The DNA of the CDR3 is TGCGCCAGCAGCCAAGATCTCCCCGGACAAGAGACCCAGTACTTC. It codes for CASSQDLPGQETQYF.

The rearrangement joins TRBV11-2 to TRBJ2-1; 9 nucleotides align to TRBD2. Germline CDR1 and CDR2: SGHAT and FQNNGV. The CDR3 contains 14 residues. V lost 5 bases and J lost 10; bases outside the gene matches: 9. The CDR3 region is CASSVSAGGQEQFF. The CDR3 DNA sequence: TGTGCCAGCAGCGTATCAGCGGGAGGTCAGGAGCAGTTCTTC.

This clonotype was seen a handful of times. The chain links TRBV20-1 to TRBJ2-7; 11 bases map to TRBD1. In germline, CDR1 is DFQATT, CDR2 SNEGSKA (reference sequence). V trimming: 1 base; J trimming: 5 bases; junction bases outside the gene matches: 4. The CDR3 has 14 amino acids. DNA for the CDR3: TGCAGTGCTAGAGGGGACAGGGGGGGAGACGAGCAGTACTTC. It specifies CSARGDRGGDEQYF.

The genes are TRBV5-5 and TRBJ2-3; D may be TRBD1 (5 bases). CDR3 length: 15 residues. V lost 2 bases to trimming and J lost 2 bases, with 12 bases between them. Germline lookup yields CDR1 SGHKS and CDR2 YYEKEE (reference sequence). The CDR3 is CASSFFQGNTDTQYF. In nucleotides, the CDR3 is TGTGCCAGCAGCTTCTTCCAGGGTAACACAGATACGCAGTATTTT.

This clonotype was counted a few times. The chain joins TRBV7-2 to TRBJ2-7; no clear D. The tail of the sequence fits TRBJ2-5 better, so the J call may be wrong. Germline V gene sequence: CDR1 SGHTA, CDR2 FQGNSA. This CDR3 spans 12 amino acids. The CDR3 is CASRTTSGTQYF. Here the CDR3 DNA reads TGTGCCAGCAGGACCACCAGTGGGACCCAGTACTTC.

Regarding this clonotype: Its ends do not fully match the called genes, so a read error is possible. This chain joins TRBV6-4 and TRBJ2-3; D might be TRBD2 (6 bases). The CDR3 has 14 amino acids. CDR1 is MRHNA and CDR2 is SNTAGT in the germline V gene. The CDR3 DNA is TGTGCCTGCAGTGAGAGCGGAGGGGACGATACGCAGTATTTT. Its translation is CACSESGGDDTQYF.

There are many counts of this clonotype. This sequence joins TRBV30 and TRBJ2-1; D perhaps matches TRBD1 (6 bases). From germline, CDR1 is GTSNPN and CDR2 SVGIG (reference sequence). V lost 1 base, J lost 10 bases, and 11 bases lay in between. The CDR3 totals 12 residues. The CDR3 is CAWSARGREQFF. CDR3 DNA sequence: TGTGCCTGGAGTGCCAGGGGACGGGAGCAGTTCTTC. Together with reference TRBV30 and TRBJ2-1, the CDR3 gives the full variable domain: SQTIHQWPATLVQPVGSPLSLECTVEGTSNPNLYWYRQAAGRGLQLLFYSVGIGQISSEVPQNLSASRPQDRQFILSSKKLLLSDSGFYLCAWSARGREQFFGPGTRLTVL.

This clonotype was seen more than once but under ten times. This chain connects TRBV28 to TRBJ2-1; TRBD2 matches at 13 bases. Looked up from germline, CDR1 is MDHEN and CDR2 is SYDVKM. J was trimmed by 1 base and V by 7 bases; bases with no gene match: 10. The CDR3 length is 18 residues. DNA of the CDR3: TGTGCCAGCATCACACGTATGACTAGCGGGGGGTCCTACAATGAGCAGTTCTTC. Residues: CASITRMTSGGSYNEQFF.

The chain employs TRBV3-1 and TRBJ1-1; D is possibly TRBD1 (5 bases). CDR3 size: 13 residues. V dropped 2 bases and J dropped 11 bases, with 15 bases sitting between them. Germline loops: CDR1 LGHDT, CDR2 YNNKEL (reference sequence). DNA for the CDR3: TGTGCCAGCAGCCAACTCACAGGAGGTAGCGCTTTCTTT. Its translation: CASSQLTGGSAFF.

This chain joins TRBV27 and TRBJ1-2; TRBD1 matches at 7 bases. From germline, CDR1 is MNHEY and CDR2 SMNVEV (reference sequence). The CDR3 extends over 15 amino acids. V gave up 0 bases and J gave up 4 bases; unmatched junction bases: 5. The CDR3 DNA sequence: TGTGCCAGCAGTTTATCGGACAGGCCCGGCTATGGCTACACCTTC. Protein: CASSLSDRPGYGYTF.

This clonotype was picked up a small number of times. The V gene is TRBV12-3 or TRBV12-4, the J gene TRBJ1-2; D is ambiguous. Trimming took off 3 bases at V and 7 bases at J, with 9 bases between the two ends. This CDR3 spans 12 amino acids. The CDR3 is CASSFGLGGYTF. The DNA of the CDR3 is TGTGCCAGCAGTTTTGGGTTGGGTGGCTACACCTTC.

This clonotype was counted between two and nine times. The chain couples TRBV15 to TRBJ2-3; 10 bases map to TRBD2. CDR1 and CDR2 (germline): LNHNV, YYDKDF (reference sequence). V lost 0 bases and J lost 14; bases outside the gene matches: 8. This CDR3 is built from 14 residues. CDR3: CATSRDGSGRARYF. The CDR3 coding sequence is TGTGCCACCAGCAGAGATGGGAGCGGGAGGGCTCGGTATTTT. Full variable domain (rest looked up from reference TRBV15 and TRBJ2-3): DAMVIQNPRYQVTQFGKPVTLSCSQTLNHNVMYWYQQKSSQAPKLLFHYYDKDFNNEADTPDNFQSRRPNTSFCFLDIRSPGLGDTAMYLCATSRDGSGRARYFGPGTRLTVL.

The chain links TRBV6-2 or TRBV6-3 to TRBJ2-5, with D perhaps matching TRBD2 (5 bases). This CDR3 is 15 amino acids long. V gave up 0 bases and J gave up 7 bases, with 15 bases separating them. Per germline, CDR1 MNHEY and CDR2 SVGEGT. CDR3 sequence reads: CASSYSVDTAGTQYF. In nucleotides, the CDR3 is TGTGCCAGCAGTTACTCAGTCGACACGGCGGGGACCCAGTACTTC.